The clone carrying this TCR beta chain was seen at least ten times. This entry comes from a study of T cells in Graves' hyperthyroidism and ophthalmopathy. The V end was cut by 6 bases, the J end by 1 base, with 16 bases between. The CDR3 has 15 residues. Germline CDR1 reads SGHRS; CDR2 reads YFSETQ. Amplification of TCR beta CDR3 regions used RNA as the template. Researchers ran a first-round RT-PCR on the TCR CDR3 using the HTBI primer set. One entry per CDR3 protein results from TCRdb running MiXCR on the multiplex PCR reads. The sample contains roughly 200,000 distinct CDR3 sequences, approximately 20% of which appear only once.

This rearrangement joins TRBV5-1 to TRBJ2-5; D ambiguous. This TCR derives from a man aged 40-50 years with Graves' hyperthyroidism. Sample: blood. CDR3 amino acids: CASKYAALGQETQYF. The CDR3 DNA follows: TGCGCCAGCAAGTACGCCGCCCTAGGCCAAGAGACCCAGTACTTC. The entire variable domain, with the rest obtained from reference TRBV5-1 and TRBJ2-5, is as follows: KAGVTQTPRYLIKTRGQQVTLSCSPISGHRSVSWYQQTPGQGLQFLFEYFSETQRNKGNFPGRFSGRQFSNSRSEMNVSTLELGDSALYLCASKYAALGQETQYFGPGTRLLVL.